Listed below are T cell receptor beta chains from one sample, sequenced in a study of OX40 agonist ivuxolimab in advanced cancers. Produced via immunoSEQ multiplex PCR; TCRdb's table is partial and in-frame only. The sample shows roughly 74,000 clones, over 85% of them seen only once. The input for sequencing was CD4+ or CD8+ T cells sorted from blood, taken in a trial of the OX40 agonist ivuxolimab. The source is an adult with an advanced solid tumor such as melanoma, head and neck, liver or kidney cancer. CDR3s include the opening cysteine and the closing phenylalanine or tryptophan. A D gene is named only where the DNA matches it firmly. Some rows have no size entry. The others give once, few or many, or a class for an expanded clone.

V gene	D gene	clone size	J gene	CDR3 DNA	CDR3 protein
TRBV7-9	NA	NA	TRBJ1-1	TGTGCCAGCAGTAACCCCCCAGGGTCGATGAACACTGAAGCTTTCTTT	CASSNPPGSMNTEAFF
TRBV19	TRBD1	NA	TRBJ1-1	TGTGCCAGTATTCAGGGGGCGGGTACTGAAGCTTTCTTT	CASIQGAGTEAFF
TRBV5-1	NA	NA	TRBJ1-1	TGCGCCAGCAGCTTGGAGCCGGGGGGAGTAGCTGAAGCTTTCTTT	CASSLEPGGVAEAFF
TRBV7-6	NA	NA	TRBJ1-1	TGTGCCAGCAGCTTAGCAGGGTCCGAAGCTTTCTTT	CASSLAGSEAFF
TRBV9	NA	NA	TRBJ2-2	TGTGCCAGCAGCGCCCAGAACACCGGGGAGCTGTTTTTT	CASSAQNTGELFF
TRBV12-5	NA	NA	TRBJ2-1	TGTGCTAGTGGTTTGCCACCCCCCACGGGGGAAGAGCAGTTCTTC	CASGLPPPTGEEQFF
TRBV5-5	NA	NA	TRBJ1-1	TGTGCCAGCAGCTCCCCAGGGTTCATGAACACTGAAGCTTTCTTT	CASSSPGFMNTEAFF
TRBV27	NA	NA	TRBJ1-2	TGTGCCAGCAGTTTATTCGGCGATAACTATGGCTACACCTTC	CASSLFGDNYGYTF
TRBV4-3	NA	NA	TRBJ1-1	TGCGCCAGCAGCCGGCGCGGGCAGATGCACACTGAAGCTTTCTTT	CASSRRGQMHTEAFF
TRBV27	NA	NA	TRBJ2-1	TGTGCCAGCAGTTTAGGTAGGGGGGAGTTCTTC	CASSLGRGEFF
TRBV14	TRBD1	NA	TRBJ1-3	TGTGCCAGCAGCCAATCAGGGGGTGGAAACACCATATATTTT	CASSQSGGGNTIYF
TRBV27	TRBD1	NA	TRBJ2-7	TGTGCCAGCAGTTTAGAGGATCCGACAGGGATTATCTACGAGCAGTACTTC	CASSLEDPTGIIYEQYF
TRBV6-5	TRBD2	NA	TRBJ2-1	TGTGCCAGCAGTTACGCGAGCGGGAGGCCCGACGGGGAGCAGTTCTTC	CASSYASGRPDGEQFF
TRBV28	TRBD2	NA	TRBJ2-2	TGTGCCAGCAGTCCGGGACTAGCGGGAGTCGTTTGGGCCGGGGAGCTGTTTTTT	CASSPGLAGVVWAGELFF
TRBV11-3	NA	NA	TRBJ2-2	TGTGCCAGCAGCTCCCTAGCGGGGGAGCTGTTTTTT	CASSSLAGELFF
TRBV27	TRBD2	NA	TRBJ2-7	TGTGCCAGCAGTTTAAAGGGACTAGCATCTTACGAGCAGTACTTC	CASSLKGLASYEQYF
TRBV27	NA	NA	TRBJ2-3	TGTGCCAGCAGTTTATTCATGCAAATTGGCACAGATACGCAGTATTTT	CASSLFMQIGTDTQYF
TRBV12-5	NA	NA	TRBJ1-3	TGTGCTAGTGGCCTGTGGGGGAACACCATATATTTT	CASGLWGNTIYF
TRBV27	NA	NA	TRBJ2-7	TGTGCCAGCAGTCCCCATACCCCCCCCTACGAGCAGTACTTC	CASSPHTPPYEQYF
TRBV19	NA	NA	TRBJ1-5	TGTGCCAGTAGTGGGGATTTTAGCAATCAGCCCCAGCATTTT	CASSGDFSNQPQHF
TRBV7-8	NA	NA	TRBJ1-2	TGTGCCAGCAGCTCCGGACTGCCTAACTATGGCTACACCTTC	CASSSGLPNYGYTF
TRBV7-9	NA	NA	TRBJ2-7	TGTGCCAGCAGCCCATCGGGGGGCCGATCCTACGAGCAGTACTTC	CASSPSGGRSYEQYF
TRBV4-1	NA	NA	TRBJ1-1	TGCGCCAGCAGCCAAGTGGCGGGACCGGGAGGAGCTTTCTTT	CASSQVAGPGGAFF
TRBV7-9	NA	NA	TRBJ1-5	TGTGCCAGCAGCTTCGGGGCAGGGGTCAATCAGCCCCAGCATTTT	CASSFGAGVNQPQHF
TRBV29-1	TRBD2	NA	TRBJ2-1	TGCAGCGTCGCCGGGACTAGCGGCACCAATGAGCAGTTCTTC	CSVAGTSGTNEQFF
TRBV10-3	NA	NA	TRBJ2-7	TGTGCCACCAAGGTTAGCTCCTACGAGCAGTACTTC	CATKVSSYEQYF
TRBV5-1	NA	NA	TRBJ2-3	TGCGCCAGCAGCTTGTTGATGGGGGAGGGCACAGATACGCAGTATTTT	CASSLLMGEGTDTQYF
TRBV27	TRBD1	NA	TRBJ2-7	TGTGCCAGCAGTTCTCCGGGACAGGGAGCCCCAGAGCAGTACTTC	CASSSPGQGAPEQYF
TRBV4-3	NA	once	TRBJ1-2	TGCGCCAGCAGCCAAGCAGGGGATGGCTACACCTTC	CASSQAGDGYTF
TRBV5-4	TRBD2	NA	TRBJ2-1	TGTGCCAGCAGCTCCCGGGACTATAGGGTCTACAATGAGCAGTTCTTC	CASSSRDYRVYNEQFF
TRBV2	TRBD1	NA	TRBJ2-7	TGTGCCAGCTACTCCGGGACAGAAAAATACGAGCAGTACTTC	CASYSGTEKYEQYF
TRBV18	NA	NA	TRBJ2-2	TGTGCCAGCTCACCACAACAGAACACCGGGGAGCTGTTTTTT	CASSPQQNTGELFF
TRBV9	NA	NA	TRBJ1-1	TGTGCCAGCAGCGTAGGAGGCGGGGGGTTGAACACTGAAGCTTTCTTT	CASSVGGGGLNTEAFF
TRBV4-1	NA	NA	TRBJ2-3	TGCGCCAGCAGCCAAGTGGGGGGACAGTCATTTACAGATACGCAGTATTTT	CASSQVGGQSFTDTQYF
TRBV6-1	NA	NA	TRBJ1-1	TGTGCCAGTCGATCGGAGGGGGGAAACACTGAAGCTTTCTTT	CASRSEGGNTEAFF
TRBV11-2	NA	NA	TRBJ2-3	TGTGCCAGCAGCTTAGAGTCTACAGGGAGTATTAGCACAGATACGCAGTATTTT	CASSLESTGSISTDTQYF
TRBV19	NA	NA	TRBJ1-5	TGTGCCAGTAGTATAGGGAATTCGCCCCAGCATTTT	CASSIGNSPQHF
TRBV19	NA	NA	TRBJ2-7	TGTGCCAGTAGTTCGGGTGTGGTGGGCTACGAGCAGTACTTC	CASSSGVVGYEQYF
TRBV28	TRBD2	NA	TRBJ2-1	TGTGCCAGCAGTTCCGCACTAGCGGGAGTTCCCTACAATGAGCAGTTCTTC	CASSSALAGVPYNEQFF
TRBV5-1	TRBD1	NA	TRBJ1-2	TGCGCCAGCAGCTTGGGTCCCCTGACAGGGGATGGCTACACCTTC	CASSLGPLTGDGYTF
TRBV6-5	NA	NA	TRBJ2-3	TGTGCCAGCAGTTACAGCGGTCCCACAGATACGCAGTATTTT	CASSYSGPTDTQYF
TRBV30	NA	NA	TRBJ1-2	TGTGCCTGGAGTGGGTATAGGGGAGCGATCAAAGACGGTAACTATGGCTACACCTTC	CAWSGYRGAIKDGNYGYTF
TRBV7-8	NA	NA	TRBJ2-6	TGTGCCAGCGGACTCGCTGCCGGGGCCAACGTCCTGACTTTC	CASGLAAGANVLTF
TRBV19	NA	NA	TRBJ1-1	TGTGCCAGTAGCCCCACGGGGGCCACTGAAGCTTTCTTT	CASSPTGATEAFF
TRBV10-3	TRBD2	NA	TRBJ2-7	TGTGCCATCAGTGAGTCGCGGGGGTTGGCCTACGAGCAGTACTTC	CAISESRGLAYEQYF
TRBV30	TRBD2	NA	TRBJ2-1	TGTGCCTGGAGGGGGGTTGGCGGGAGCCGGGGCATTGAGCAGTTCTTC	CAWRGVGGSRGIEQFF